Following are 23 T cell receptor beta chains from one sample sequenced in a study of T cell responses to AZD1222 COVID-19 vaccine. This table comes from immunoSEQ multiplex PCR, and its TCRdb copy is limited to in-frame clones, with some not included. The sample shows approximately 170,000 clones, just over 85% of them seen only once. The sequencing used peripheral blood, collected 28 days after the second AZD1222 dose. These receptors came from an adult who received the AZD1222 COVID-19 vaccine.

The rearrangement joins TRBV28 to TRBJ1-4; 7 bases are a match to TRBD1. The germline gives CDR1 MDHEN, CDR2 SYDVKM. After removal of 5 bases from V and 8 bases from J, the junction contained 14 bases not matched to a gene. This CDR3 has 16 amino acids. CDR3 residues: CASSPSTGRGREKLFF. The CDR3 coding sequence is TGTGCCAGCAGTCCATCGACAGGAAGGGGGCGAGAAAAACTGTTTTTT.

In DNA, the CDR3 is TGTGCCAGCAGCCAGGCGGGTCTTATACTAGATACGCAGTATTTT. Protein product: CASSQAGLILDTQYF. The chain links TRBV11-2 to TRBJ2-3, with a weak D call TRBD2 (5 bases). Trimming took off 5 bases at V and 5 bases at J, with 17 bases between the two ends. Germline-derived CDR1 and CDR2 are SGHAT and FQNNGV. The CDR3 length is 15 residues.

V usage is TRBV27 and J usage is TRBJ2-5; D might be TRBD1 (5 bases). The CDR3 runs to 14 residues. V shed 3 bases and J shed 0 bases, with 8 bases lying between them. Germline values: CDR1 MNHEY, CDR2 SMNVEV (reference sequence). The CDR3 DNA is TGTGCCAGCAGTTTTGGCAGGGACCAAGAGACCCAGTACTTC. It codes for CASSFGRDQETQYF.

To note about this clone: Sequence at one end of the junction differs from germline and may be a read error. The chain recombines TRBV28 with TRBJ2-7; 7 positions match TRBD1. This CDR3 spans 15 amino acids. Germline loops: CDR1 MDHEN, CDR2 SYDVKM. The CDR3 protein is CVSSYYRGIKDEQYF. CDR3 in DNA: TGTGTCAGCAGTTATTACAGGGGAATTAAGGACGAGCAGTACTTC. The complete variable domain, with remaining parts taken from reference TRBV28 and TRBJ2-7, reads DVKVTQSSRYLVKRTGEKVFLECVQDMDHENMFWYRQDPGLGLRLIYFSYDVKMKEKGDIPEGYSVSREKKERFSLILESASTNQTSMYLCVSSYYRGIKDEQYFGPGTRLTVT.

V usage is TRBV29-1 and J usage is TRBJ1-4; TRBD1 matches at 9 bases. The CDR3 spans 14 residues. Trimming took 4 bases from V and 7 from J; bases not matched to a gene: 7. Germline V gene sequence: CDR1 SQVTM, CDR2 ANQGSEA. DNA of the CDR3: TGCAGCGTTGGCATCGACAGGGGGAGTGAAAAACTGTTTTTT. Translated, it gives CSVGIDRGSEKLFF. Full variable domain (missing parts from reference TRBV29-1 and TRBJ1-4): SAVISQKPSRDICQRGTSLTIQCQVDSQVTMMFWYRQQPGQSLTLIATANQGSEATYESGFVIDKFPISRPNLTFSTLTVSNMSPEDSSIYLCSVGIDRGSEKLFFGSGTQLSVL.

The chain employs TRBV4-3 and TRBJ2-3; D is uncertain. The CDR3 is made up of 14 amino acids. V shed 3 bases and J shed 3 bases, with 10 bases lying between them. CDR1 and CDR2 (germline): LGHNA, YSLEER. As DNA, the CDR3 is TGCGCCAGCAGCCAGGACGTAGGGACAGATACGCAGTATTTT. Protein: CASSQDVGTDTQYF.

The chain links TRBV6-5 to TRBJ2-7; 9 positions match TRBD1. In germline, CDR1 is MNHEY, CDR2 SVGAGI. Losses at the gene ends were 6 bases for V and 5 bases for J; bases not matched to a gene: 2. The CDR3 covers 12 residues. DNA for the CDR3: TGTGCCAGCAGACAGGGGGCCAACGAGCAGTACTTC. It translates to CASRQGANEQYF.

CDR3 sequence: CSVLYIGTAPYEQYF. The CDR3 coding sequence is TGCAGCGTTTTATATATCGGGACCGCGCCCTACGAGCAGTACTTC. The J gene is TRBJ2-7, the V gene TRBV29-1; tentatively, D is TRBD1 or TRBD2 (5 bases each). From germline, CDR1 is SQVTM and CDR2 ANQGSEA. The V end lost 5 bases, the J end lost 2 bases, and 19 bases lay between the germline ends. The CDR3 runs to 15 residues.

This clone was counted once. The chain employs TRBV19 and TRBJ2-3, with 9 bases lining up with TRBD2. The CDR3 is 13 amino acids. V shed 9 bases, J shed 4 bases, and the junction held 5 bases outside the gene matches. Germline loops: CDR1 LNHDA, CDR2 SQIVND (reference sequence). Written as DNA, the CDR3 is TGTGCCAGCCGGCGGGAGGGGGCAGATACGCAGTATTTT. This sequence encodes CASRREGADTQYF.

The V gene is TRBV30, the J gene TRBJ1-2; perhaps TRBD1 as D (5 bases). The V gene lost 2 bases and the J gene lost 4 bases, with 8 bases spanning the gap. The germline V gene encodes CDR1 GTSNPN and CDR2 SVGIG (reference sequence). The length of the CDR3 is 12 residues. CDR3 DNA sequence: TGTGCCTGGAGTTCCGGGGCCTATGGCTACACCTTC. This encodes CAWSSGAYGYTF.

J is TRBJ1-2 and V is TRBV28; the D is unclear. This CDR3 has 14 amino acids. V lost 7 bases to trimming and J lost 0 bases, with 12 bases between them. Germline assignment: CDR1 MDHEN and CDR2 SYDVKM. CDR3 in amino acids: CASTQRPANYGYTF. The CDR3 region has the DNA TGTGCCAGCACCCAACGTCCAGCTAACTATGGCTACACCTTC.

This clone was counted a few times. CDR3 in DNA: TGTGCCAGCAGTTTAGATACTAGCGGGGGACCCGATAGCACAGATACGCAGTATTTT. This gives the protein CASSLDTSGGPDSTDTQYF. The chain has TRBV6-2 or TRBV6-3 and TRBJ2-3; 11 bases are a match to TRBD2. Germline V lookup: CDR1 MNHEY, CDR2 SVGEGT. V gave up 4 bases and J gave up 0 bases; unmatched junction bases: 12. This CDR3 has 19 amino acids.

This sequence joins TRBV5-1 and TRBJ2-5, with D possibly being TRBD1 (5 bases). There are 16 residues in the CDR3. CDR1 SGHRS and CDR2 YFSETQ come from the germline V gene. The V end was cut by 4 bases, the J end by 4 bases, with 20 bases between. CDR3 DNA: TGCGCCAGCAGCCTACGACCTTGGGGCGTGGGAGAGACCCAGTACTTC. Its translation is CASSLRPWGVGETQYF.

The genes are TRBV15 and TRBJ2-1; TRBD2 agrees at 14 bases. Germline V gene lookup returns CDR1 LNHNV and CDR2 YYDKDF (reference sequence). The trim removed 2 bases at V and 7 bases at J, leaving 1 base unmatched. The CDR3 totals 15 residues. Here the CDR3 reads CATSRRLAGGNEQFF. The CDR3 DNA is TGTGCCACCAGCAGAAGACTAGCGGGGGGGAATGAGCAGTTCTTC.

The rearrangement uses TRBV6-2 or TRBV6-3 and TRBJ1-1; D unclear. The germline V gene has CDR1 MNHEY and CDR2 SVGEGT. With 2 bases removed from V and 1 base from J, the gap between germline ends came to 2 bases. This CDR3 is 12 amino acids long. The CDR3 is CASSYENTEAFF. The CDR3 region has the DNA TGTGCCAGCAGTTACGAGAACACTGAAGCTTTCTTT.

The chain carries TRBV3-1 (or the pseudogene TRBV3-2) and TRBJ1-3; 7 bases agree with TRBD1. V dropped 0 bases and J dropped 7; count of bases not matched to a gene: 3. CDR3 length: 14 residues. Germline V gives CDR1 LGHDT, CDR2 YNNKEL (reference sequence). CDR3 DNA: TGTGCCAGCAGCCAAGAGGACAGGTGGAACACCATATATTTT. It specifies CASSQEDRWNTIYF.

The CDR3 here is CASSPQGTGTNHGQFF. The CDR3, as DNA: TGTGCCAGCTCACCTCAAGGGACAGGGACTAACCATGGGCAGTTCTTC. This chain links TRBV18 with TRBJ2-1, with 9 bases identical to TRBD1. The CDR3 is 16 amino acids. V lost 3 bases to trimming and J lost 12 bases; unmatched junction nucleotides: 15. CDR1 and CDR2 (germline): KGHSH, LQKENI.

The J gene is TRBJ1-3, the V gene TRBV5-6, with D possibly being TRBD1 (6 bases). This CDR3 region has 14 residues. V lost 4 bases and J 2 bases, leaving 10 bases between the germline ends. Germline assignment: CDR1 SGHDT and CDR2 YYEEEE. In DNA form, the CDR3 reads TGTGCCAGCAGCGCGGACAGTGCTGGAAACACCATATATTTT. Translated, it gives CASSADSAGNTIYF.

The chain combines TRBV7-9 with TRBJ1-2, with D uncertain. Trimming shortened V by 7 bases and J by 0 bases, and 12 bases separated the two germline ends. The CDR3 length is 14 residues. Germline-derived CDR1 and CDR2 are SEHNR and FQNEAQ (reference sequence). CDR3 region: CASNRLRANYGYTF. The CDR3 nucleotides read TGTGCCAGCAACCGGTTGCGGGCTAACTATGGCTACACCTTC.

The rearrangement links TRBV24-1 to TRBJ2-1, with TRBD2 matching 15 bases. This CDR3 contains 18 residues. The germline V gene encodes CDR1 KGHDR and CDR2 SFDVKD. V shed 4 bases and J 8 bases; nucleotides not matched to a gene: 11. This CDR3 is CATSDQRWTSGGAYEQFF. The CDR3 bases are TGTGCCACCAGTGACCAAAGATGGACTAGCGGGGGGGCGTATGAGCAGTTCTTC.

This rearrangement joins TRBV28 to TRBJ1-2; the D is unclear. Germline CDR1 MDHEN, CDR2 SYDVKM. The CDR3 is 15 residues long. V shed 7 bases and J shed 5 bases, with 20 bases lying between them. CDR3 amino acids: CASTSLARSIYGYTF. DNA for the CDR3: TGTGCCAGCACTTCATTGGCCAGGTCGATTTATGGCTACACCTTC.

Here the CDR3 reads CASSLFGTSGGTLRNEQFF. The DNA for the CDR3 is TGCGCCAGCAGCTTGTTCGGGACTAGCGGGGGCACGCTCCGCAATGAGCAGTTCTTC. The chain joins TRBV5-1 to TRBJ2-1; 14 bases match TRBD2. Trimming at V came to 1 base and at J to 6 bases, leaving 12 bases not matched to a gene. Germline V gene data show CDR1 as SGHRS and CDR2 as YFSETQ. The length of the CDR3 is 19 residues.

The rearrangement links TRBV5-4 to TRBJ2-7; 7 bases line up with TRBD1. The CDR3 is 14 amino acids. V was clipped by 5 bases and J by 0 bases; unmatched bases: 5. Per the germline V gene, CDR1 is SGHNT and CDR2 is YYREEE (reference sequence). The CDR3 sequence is CASSSAGGSYEQYF. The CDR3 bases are TGTGCCAGCAGTTCGGCAGGGGGCTCCTACGAGCAGTACTTC.